The sequence of this TCR beta chain was determined in a study of post-analysis software for immune sequencing data (dated by TCRdb to 2013 to 2016). Looking at the study overall: The recorded disease courses included relapsing-remitting, secondary progressive and progressive-relapsing multiple sclerosis, and some patients had no subtype annotation. The patient repertoires were compared against some twelve previously published healthy control repertoires obtained from donors aged roughly 6 to 25 years. A subset of samples was prepared in parallel using single-end sample barcoding, then pooled and co-amplified after Illumina adapter ligation. The paper as a whole reports these results and caveats: The multiple sclerosis patient group was slightly younger than the control group. Significantly higher frequencies in patients than in controls were found for about 5 TRBV segments, including TRBV5-6, TRBV5-1 and TRBV20-1. Significantly lower normalized Chao1 diversity was found in multiple sclerosis patients than in controls, suggesting substantial peripheral T-cell clonal expansion. Strong co-clustering of samples prepared in the same batch was shown by direct clustering with F measure, prompting a batch-effect correction.

Note on this clonotype: Its cognate antigen has yet to be identified. One end of the junction does not line up with germline, which may come from a read error.

From its cysteine to its phenylalanine, the CDR3 spans 15 amino acids. The CDR3 DNA has 45 bases and is translated from base 1. The germline V gene gives CDR1 as SGHTA and CDR2 as FQGNSA. TCR beta repertoires were profiled from peripheral blood of about a dozen young patients with multiple sclerosis to demonstrate the VDJtools post-analysis software. The patients with multiple sclerosis were children and adolescents between roughly 6 and 17 years of age. Preparation of the library involved PCR. The run used an Illumina HiSeq 2500. To reduce PCR and sequencing biases, unique molecular identifiers were incorporated into the TCR beta cDNA libraries. Approximately 500,000 cDNA molecules were obtained per 1 to 10 million input T cells, so each molecule approximated one T cell. Patient libraries were prepared and sequenced with the same protocol used for the earlier healthy control dataset. Within a given batch, samples were prepared together, multiplexed and sequenced on the same HiSeq lane. Processing in the source paper ran as follows. MIGEC was used to process the raw barcoded reads, and molecular identifier groups with only a single read were discarded before consensus assembly and CDR3 extraction. VDJtools was used for post-analysis of the clonotype tables, and diversity was normalized by down-sampling every dataset to the size of the smallest sample. To correct batch-related cross-sample contamination, repertoire overlap clustering matched CDR3 amino acid sequences but not nucleotide sequences. The public sequencing data were trimmed at Q25 with fastp and processed into clonotypes with MiXCR by TCRdb, which kept only in-frame beta chains. Each entry is one CDR3 protein sequence, shown with its most common DNA and genes. TCRdb, not the original authors, processed these V and J calls. This sample is represented by 380,000 or so distinct CDR3 sequences; less than 40% of them were singletons. Clones ranked in the top ten supply roughly 13% of the sample.

Sequencing was done on a sample of blood. Recombination linked TRBV7-2 to TRBJ1-4; the D gene cannot be named for sure. This receptor was obtained from a girl aged 10-17 years with multiple sclerosis. For the CDR3, the sequence is CANSLVGMRREKLFF. The bases read TGTGCCAACAGCTTAGTAGGGATGAGGAGGGAAAAACTGTTTTTT.